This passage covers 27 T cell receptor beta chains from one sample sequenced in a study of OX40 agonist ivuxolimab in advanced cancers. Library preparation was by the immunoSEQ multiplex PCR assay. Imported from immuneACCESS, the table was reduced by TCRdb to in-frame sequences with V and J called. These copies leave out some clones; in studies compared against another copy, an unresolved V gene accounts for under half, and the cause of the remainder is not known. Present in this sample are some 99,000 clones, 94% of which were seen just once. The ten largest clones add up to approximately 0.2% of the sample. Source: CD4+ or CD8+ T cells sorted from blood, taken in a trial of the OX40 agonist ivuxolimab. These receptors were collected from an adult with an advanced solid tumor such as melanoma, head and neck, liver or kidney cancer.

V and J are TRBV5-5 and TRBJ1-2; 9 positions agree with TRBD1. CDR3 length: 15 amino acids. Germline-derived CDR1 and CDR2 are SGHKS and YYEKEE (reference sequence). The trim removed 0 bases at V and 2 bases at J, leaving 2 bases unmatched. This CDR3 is CASSLEGQGNYGYTF. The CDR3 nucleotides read TGTGCCAGCAGCTTGGAAGGACAGGGGAACTATGGCTACACCTTC.

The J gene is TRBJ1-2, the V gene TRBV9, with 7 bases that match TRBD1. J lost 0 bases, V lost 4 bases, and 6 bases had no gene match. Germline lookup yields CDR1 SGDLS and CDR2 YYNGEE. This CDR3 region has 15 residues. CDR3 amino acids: CASSTRTGTNYGYTF. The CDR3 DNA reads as TGTGCCAGCAGCACCAGGACAGGAACTAACTATGGCTACACCTTC.

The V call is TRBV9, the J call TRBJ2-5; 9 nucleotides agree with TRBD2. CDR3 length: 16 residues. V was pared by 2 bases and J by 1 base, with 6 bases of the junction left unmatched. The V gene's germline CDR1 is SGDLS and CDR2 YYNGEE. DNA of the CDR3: TGTGCCAGCAGCGTTAGCGGGAGTGGGGGCCAAGAGACCCAGTACTTC. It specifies CASSVSGSGGQETQYF.

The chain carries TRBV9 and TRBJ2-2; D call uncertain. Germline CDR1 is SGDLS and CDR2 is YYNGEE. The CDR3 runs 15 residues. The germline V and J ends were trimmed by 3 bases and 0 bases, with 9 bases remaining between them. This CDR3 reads CASSATNTNTGELFF. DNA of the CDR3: TGTGCCAGCAGCGCAACAAACACGAACACCGGGGAGCTGTTTTTT.

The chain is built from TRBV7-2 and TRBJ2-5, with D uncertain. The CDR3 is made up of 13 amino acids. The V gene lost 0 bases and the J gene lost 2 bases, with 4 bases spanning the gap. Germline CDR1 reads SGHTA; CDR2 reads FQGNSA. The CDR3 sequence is CASSLAEQETQYF. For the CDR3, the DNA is TGTGCCAGCAGCTTAGCGGAACAAGAGACCCAGTACTTC.

For the CDR3, the DNA is TGCGCCAGCAGCACCAGGGGAGGGAGCGACTATGGCTACACCTTC. As protein: CASSTRGGSDYGYTF. The chain has TRBV5-1 and TRBJ1-2, with a weak D call TRBD1 (6 bases). Between the trimmed V and J ends, which lost 4 bases and 3 bases, there was a span of 16 bases. The germline V gene has CDR1 SGHRS and CDR2 YFSETQ. The CDR3 contains 15 residues.

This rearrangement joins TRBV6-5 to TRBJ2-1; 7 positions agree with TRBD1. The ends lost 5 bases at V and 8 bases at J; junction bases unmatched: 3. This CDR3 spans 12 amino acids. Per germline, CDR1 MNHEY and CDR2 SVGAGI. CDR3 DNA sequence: TGTGCCAGCAGTCAACAGGGGTATGAGCAGTTCTTC. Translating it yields CASSQQGYEQFF.

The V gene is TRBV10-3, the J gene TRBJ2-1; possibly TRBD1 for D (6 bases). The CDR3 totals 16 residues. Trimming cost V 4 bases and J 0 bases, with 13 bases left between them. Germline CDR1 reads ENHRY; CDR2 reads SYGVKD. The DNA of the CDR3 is TGTGCCATCAGTGGAACTACAGGGAGCTCCTACAATGAGCAGTTCTTC. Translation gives CAISGTTGSSYNEQFF.

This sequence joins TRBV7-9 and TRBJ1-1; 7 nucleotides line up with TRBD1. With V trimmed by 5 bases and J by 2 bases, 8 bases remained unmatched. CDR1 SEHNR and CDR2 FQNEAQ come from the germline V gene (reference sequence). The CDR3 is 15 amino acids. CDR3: CASSPRGGGNTEAFF. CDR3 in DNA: TGTGCCAGCAGCCCCCGGGGAGGGGGCAACACTGAAGCTTTCTTT.

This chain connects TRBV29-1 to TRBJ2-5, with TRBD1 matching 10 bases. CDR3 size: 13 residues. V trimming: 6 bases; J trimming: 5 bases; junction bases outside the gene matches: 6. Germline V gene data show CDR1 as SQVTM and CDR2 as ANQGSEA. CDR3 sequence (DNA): TGCAGCGTCAGACAGGGGGCCGGGGAGACCCAGTACTTC. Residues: CSVRQGAGETQYF.

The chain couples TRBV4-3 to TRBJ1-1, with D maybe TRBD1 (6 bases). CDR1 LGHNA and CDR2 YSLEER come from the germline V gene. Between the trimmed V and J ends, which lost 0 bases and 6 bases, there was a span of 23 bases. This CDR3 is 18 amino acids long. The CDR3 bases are TGCGCCAGCAGCCAAGATCCCAGGGACACCTCCCCTGTGGCTGAAGCTTTCTTT. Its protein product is CASSQDPRDTSPVAEAFF.

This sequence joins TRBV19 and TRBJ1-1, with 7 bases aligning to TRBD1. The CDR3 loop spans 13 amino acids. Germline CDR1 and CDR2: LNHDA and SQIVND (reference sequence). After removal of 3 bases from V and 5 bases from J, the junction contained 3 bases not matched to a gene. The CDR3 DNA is TGTGCCAGTAGTATTAACAGGGGAACTGAAGCTTTCTTT. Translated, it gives CASSINRGTEAFF.

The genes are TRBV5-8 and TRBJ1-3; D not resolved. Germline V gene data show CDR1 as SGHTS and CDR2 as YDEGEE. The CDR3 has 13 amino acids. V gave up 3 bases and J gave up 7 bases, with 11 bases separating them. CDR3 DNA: TGTGCCAGCAGCTACGTCGGTATCAACACCATATATTTT. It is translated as CASSYVGINTIYF.

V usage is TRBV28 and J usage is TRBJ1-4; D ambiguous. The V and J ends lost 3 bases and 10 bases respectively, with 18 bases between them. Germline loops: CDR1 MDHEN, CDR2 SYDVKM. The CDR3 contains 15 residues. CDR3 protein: CASSFSLQTRGKLFF. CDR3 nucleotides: TGTGCCAGCAGTTTTAGCCTCCAGACCCGGGGAAAACTGTTTTTT.

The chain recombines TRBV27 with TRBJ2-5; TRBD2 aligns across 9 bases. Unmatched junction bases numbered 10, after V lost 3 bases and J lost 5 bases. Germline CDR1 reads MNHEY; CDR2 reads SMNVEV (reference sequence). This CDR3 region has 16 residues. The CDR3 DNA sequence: TGTGCCAGCAGTTTGGGGGCTGCGGGGGGGACGGAGACCCAGTACTTC. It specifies CASSLGAAGGTETQYF.

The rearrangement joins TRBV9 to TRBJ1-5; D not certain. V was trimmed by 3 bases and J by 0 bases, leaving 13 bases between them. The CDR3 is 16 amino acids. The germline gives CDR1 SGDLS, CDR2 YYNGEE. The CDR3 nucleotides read TGTGCCAGCAGCGATGGGATAACAGCTAGCAATCAGCCCCAGCATTTT. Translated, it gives CASSDGITASNQPQHF.

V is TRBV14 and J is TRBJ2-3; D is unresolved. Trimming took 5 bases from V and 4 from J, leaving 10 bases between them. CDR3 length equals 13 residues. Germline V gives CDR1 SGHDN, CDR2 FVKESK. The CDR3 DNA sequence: TGTGCCAGCAGCTTCGTGGGGTCAGATACGCAGTATTTT. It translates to CASSFVGSDTQYF.

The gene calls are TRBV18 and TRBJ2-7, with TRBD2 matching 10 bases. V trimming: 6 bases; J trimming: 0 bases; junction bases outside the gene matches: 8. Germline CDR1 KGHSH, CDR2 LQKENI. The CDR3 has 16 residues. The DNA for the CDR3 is TGTGCCAGCTCCCAAGGACTAGCGGCTAGCTCCTACGAGCAGTACTTC. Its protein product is CASSQGLAASSYEQYF.

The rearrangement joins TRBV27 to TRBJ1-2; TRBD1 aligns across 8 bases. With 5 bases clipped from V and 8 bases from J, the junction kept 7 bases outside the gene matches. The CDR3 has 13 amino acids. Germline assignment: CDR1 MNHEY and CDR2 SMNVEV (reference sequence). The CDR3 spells CASSLQGAKGYTF. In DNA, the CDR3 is TGTGCCAGCAGTCTCCAGGGGGCGAAGGGCTACACCTTC.

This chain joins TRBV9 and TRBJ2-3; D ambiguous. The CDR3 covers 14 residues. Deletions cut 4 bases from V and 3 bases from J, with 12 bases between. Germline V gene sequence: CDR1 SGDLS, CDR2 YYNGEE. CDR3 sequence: CASSPMTDTDTQYF. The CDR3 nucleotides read TGTGCCAGCAGCCCTATGACTGATACAGATACGCAGTATTTT.

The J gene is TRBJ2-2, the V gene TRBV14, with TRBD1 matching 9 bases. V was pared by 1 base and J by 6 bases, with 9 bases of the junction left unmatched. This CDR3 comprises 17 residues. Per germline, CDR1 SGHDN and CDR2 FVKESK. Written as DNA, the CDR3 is TGTGCCAGCAGCCAAGTGTTAGGACAGGGGACCGCCGGGGAGCTGTTTTTT. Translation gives CASSQVLGQGTAGELFF.

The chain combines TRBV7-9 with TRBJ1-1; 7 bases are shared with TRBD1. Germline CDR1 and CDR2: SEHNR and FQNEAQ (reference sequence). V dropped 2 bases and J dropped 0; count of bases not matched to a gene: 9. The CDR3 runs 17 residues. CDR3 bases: TGTGCCAGCAGCTTACCACAGGGGACGGGCATGAACACTGAAGCTTTCTTT. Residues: CASSLPQGTGMNTEAFF. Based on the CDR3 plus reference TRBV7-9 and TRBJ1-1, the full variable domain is DTGVSQNPRHKITKRGQNVTFRCDPISEHNRLYWYRQTLGQGPEFLTYFQNEAQLEKSRLLSDRFSAERPKGSFSTLEIQRTEQGDSAMYLCASSLPQGTGMNTEAFFGQGTRLTVV.

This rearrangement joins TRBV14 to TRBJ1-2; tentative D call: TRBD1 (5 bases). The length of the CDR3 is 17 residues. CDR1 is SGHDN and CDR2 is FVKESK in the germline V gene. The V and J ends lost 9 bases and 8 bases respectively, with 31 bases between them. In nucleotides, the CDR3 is TGTGCCAGAAAAGGGGATCGGCGGGACGGCCCTCCCCAGGGCTACACCTTC. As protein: CARKGDRRDGPPQGYTF. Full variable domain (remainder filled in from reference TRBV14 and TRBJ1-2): EAGVTQFPSHSVIEKGQTVTLRCDPISGHDNLYWYRRVMGKEIKFLLHFVKESKQDESGMPNNRFLAERTGGTYSTLKVQPAELEDSGVYFCARKGDRRDGPPQGYTFGSGTRLTVV.

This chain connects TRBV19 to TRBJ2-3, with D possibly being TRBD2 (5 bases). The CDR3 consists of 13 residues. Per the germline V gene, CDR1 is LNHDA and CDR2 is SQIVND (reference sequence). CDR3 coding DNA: TGTGCTTCGAGGGAGCGGAGCACAGATACGCAGTATTTT. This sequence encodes CASRERSTDTQYF.

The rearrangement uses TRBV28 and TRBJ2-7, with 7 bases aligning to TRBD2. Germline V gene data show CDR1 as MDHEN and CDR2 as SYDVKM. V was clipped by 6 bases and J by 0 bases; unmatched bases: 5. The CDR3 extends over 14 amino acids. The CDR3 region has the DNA TGTGCCAGCAGAGCTCCGGGAGGCTCCTACGAGCAGTACTTC. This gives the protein CASRAPGGSYEQYF.

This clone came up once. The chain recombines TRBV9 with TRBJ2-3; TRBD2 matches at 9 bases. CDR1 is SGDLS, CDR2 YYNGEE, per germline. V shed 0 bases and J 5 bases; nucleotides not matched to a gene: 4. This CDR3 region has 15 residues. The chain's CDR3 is CASSVVSGSRDTQYF. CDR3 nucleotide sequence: TGTGCCAGCAGCGTAGTTAGCGGGAGTCGAGATACGCAGTATTTT. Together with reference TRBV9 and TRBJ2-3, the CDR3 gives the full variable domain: DSGVTQTPKHLITATGQRVTLRCSPRSGDLSVYWYQQSLDQGLQFLIQYYNGEERAKGNILERFSAQQFPDLHSELNLSSLELGDSALYFCASSVVSGSRDTQYFGPGTRLTVL.

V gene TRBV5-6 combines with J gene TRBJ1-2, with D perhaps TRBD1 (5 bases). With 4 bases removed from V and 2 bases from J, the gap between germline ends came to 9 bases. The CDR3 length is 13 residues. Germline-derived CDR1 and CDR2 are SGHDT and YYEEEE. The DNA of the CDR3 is TGTGCCAGCAGCCTAGGGGCGAACTATGGCTACACCTTC. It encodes CASSLGANYGYTF.